The T cell receptor beta chain described here comes from a study of blood T cell repertoires in COVID-19. Background on the study: COVID-19 samples from acute and convalescent phases originated in the United States, Italy and Spain. The analysed material was cDNA or gDNA that came from T cells, B-cell-depleted T cells, or PBMCs.

Germline loops: CDR1 SGHRS, CDR2 YFSETQ. Between the trimmed V and J ends, which lost 5 bases and 3 bases, there was a span of 18 bases. The CDR3 extends over 15 amino acids. Authors' data handling: From reference gene primer amplification, estimates of nucleated cell counts were derived. The repertoire was sequenced with immunoSEQ multiplex PCR; TCRdb's copy has only in-frame clones and lacks some. V and J calls plus clone size are reproduced from that table; the DNA served to infer D and trimming. Of some 500,000 clones listed, roughly nine tenths are singletons. The count of this clone is one. While infection was still active, Seattle patients were enrolled and then followed longitudinally.

This clonotype was obtained from a woman aged 45-59 years with COVID-19, enrolled during active disease. The V gene is TRBV5-1, the J gene TRBJ2-7, with a possible D match to TRBD2 (6 bases). Sequenced material: peripheral blood. CDR3 nucleotide sequence: TGCGCCAGCAGGGTCCTAGGAGGGGTCAACTACGAGCAGTACTTC. This translates into CASRVLGGVNYEQYF.